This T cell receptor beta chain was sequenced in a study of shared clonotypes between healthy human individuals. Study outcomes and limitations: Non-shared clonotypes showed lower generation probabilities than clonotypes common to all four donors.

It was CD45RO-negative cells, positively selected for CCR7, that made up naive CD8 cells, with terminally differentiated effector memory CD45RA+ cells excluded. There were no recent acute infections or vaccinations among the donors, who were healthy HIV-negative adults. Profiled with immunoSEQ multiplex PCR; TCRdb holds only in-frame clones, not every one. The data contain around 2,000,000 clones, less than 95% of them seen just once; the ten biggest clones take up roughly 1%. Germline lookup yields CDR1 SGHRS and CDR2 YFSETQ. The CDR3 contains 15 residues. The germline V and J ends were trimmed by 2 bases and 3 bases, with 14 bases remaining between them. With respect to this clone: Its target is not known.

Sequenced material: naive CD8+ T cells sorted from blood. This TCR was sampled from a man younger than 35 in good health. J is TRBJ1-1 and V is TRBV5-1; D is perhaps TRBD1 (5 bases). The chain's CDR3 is CASSFSREVHTEAFF. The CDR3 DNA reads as TGCGCCAGCAGCTTTAGCAGGGAGGTTCACACTGAAGCTTTCTTT.